The 12 T cell receptor beta chains reported below all come from one sample, sequenced in a study of blood T cell repertoires in COVID-19. Here immunoSEQ multiplex PCR was the method, and the copy in TCRdb shows in-frame clones only, minus some. The sample lists under 200,000 clones, about 80% seen once, with 5.2% in the top ten. The material sequenced was PBMCs or T cells enriched from blood (not recorded which). These receptors were collected from a woman aged 55-70 years with acute COVID-19.

The V and J genes are TRBV4-3 and TRBJ2-1; D might be TRBD2 (5 bases). The germline V and J ends were trimmed by 4 bases and 0 bases, with 13 bases remaining between them. Germline CDR1 and CDR2: LGHNA and YSLEER. There are 16 residues in the CDR3. The CDR3 loop reads CASSRLPGISYNEQFF. Written as DNA, the CDR3 is TGCGCCAGCAGCCGATTACCGGGAATCTCCTACAATGAGCAGTTCTTC.

This clone was seen only a few times. The genes are TRBV7-2 and TRBJ2-2, with 8 bases fitting TRBD1. Trimming took 2 bases from V and 4 from J; bases not matched to a gene: 3. The CDR3 is made up of 15 amino acids. In germline, CDR1 is SGHTA, CDR2 FQGNSA. CDR3 DNA: TGTGCCAGCAGCTTAAGGACAGGGTTCACCGGGGAGCTGTTTTTT. Translated: CASSLRTGFTGELFF.

This clone was seen at least ten times. This chain links TRBV10-1 with TRBJ2-7, with D uncertain. This CDR3 region has 13 residues. Deletions cut 2 bases from V and 4 bases from J, with 9 bases between. The germline gives CDR1 WNHNN, CDR2 SYGVQD (reference sequence). CDR3 sequence (DNA): TGCGCCAGCAGTGAGGCTAGTTCGTACGAGCAGTACTTC. It yields the protein CASSEASSYEQYF.

The V call is TRBV3-1 (or the pseudogene TRBV3-2), the J call TRBJ2-5; D perhaps matches TRBD1 (6 bases). The germline V gene encodes CDR1 LGHDT and CDR2 YNNKEL (reference sequence). The CDR3 has 13 amino acids. Trimming removed 3 bases from V and 10 bases from J, with 15 bases in between. The CDR3 sequence is CASSQGAQEHQYF. The DNA for the CDR3 is TGTGCCAGCAGCCAGGGGGCTCAGGAACACCAGTACTTC.

V is TRBV19 and J is TRBJ1-6, with 10 bases identical to TRBD1. CDR1 is LNHDA and CDR2 is SQIVND in the germline V gene (reference sequence). The CDR3 consists of 15 residues. Germline trimming cut 4 bases from V and 10 bases from J; bases unmatched to any gene: 7. The CDR3 reads CASSTRQGAESPLHF. CDR3 nucleotides: TGTGCCAGTAGTACCCGACAGGGGGCGGAATCACCCCTCCACTTT.

The chain joins TRBV27 to TRBJ2-7; 9 bases match TRBD2. Losses at the gene ends were 3 bases for V and 3 bases for J; bases not matched to a gene: 6. Germline CDR1 is MNHEY and CDR2 is SMNVEV (reference sequence). The CDR3 has 15 residues. For the CDR3, the DNA is TGTGCCAGCAGTTTCCGCCGGCGGGGGGGCTACGAGCAGTACTTC. Its protein is CASSFRRRGGYEQYF.

The chain is built from TRBV7-2 and TRBJ2-5; TRBD1 matches 11 bases. Per germline, CDR1 SGHTA and CDR2 FQGNSA. The CDR3 is made up of 15 amino acids. Trimming at V came to 1 base and at J to 5 bases, leaving 3 bases not matched to a gene. CDR3 protein: CASSLGGTGGETQYF. The CDR3 DNA reads as TGTGCCAGCAGCTTAGGAGGGACAGGGGGGGAGACCCAGTACTTC.

V is TRBV27 and J is TRBJ2-3, with 9 bases matching TRBD2. The junction had 17 bases not matched to a gene; V was cut back by 7 bases and J by 6 bases. CDR1 MNHEY and CDR2 SMNVEV come from the germline V gene (reference sequence). This CDR3 is 17 amino acids long. The CDR3 region has the DNA TGTGCCAGCACCCTCAGGGGGACTAGCAGTTTTCCGGATACGCAGTATTTT. Translating gives CASTLRGTSSFPDTQYF.

The chain uses TRBV4-1 and TRBJ2-1; tentative D call: TRBD2 (6 bases). Trimming pared 1 base from V and 8 bases from J, leaving 9 bases between. The CDR3 is made up of 13 amino acids. The germline CDR1 and CDR2 sequences are MGHRA and YSYEKL. The CDR3 loop is CASSQAPGDEQFF. The CDR3 DNA follows: TGCGCCAGCAGCCAAGCCCCGGGGGATGAGCAGTTCTTC.

The chain recombines TRBV4-2 with TRBJ2-1; TRBD1 is a possible D gene (7 bases). Trimming removed 0 bases at V and 3 bases at J, with 15 bases between. This CDR3 contains 17 residues. The germline CDR1 and CDR2 sequences are LGHNA and YNFKEQ. In nucleotides, the CDR3 is TGTGCCAGCAGCCAAGATTCCTCAGGGGGGAACTACAATGAGCAGTTCTTC. Translated, it gives CASSQDSSGGNYNEQFF.

The genes are TRBV9 and TRBJ2-3; a possible D gene is TRBD2 (5 bases). V was shortened by 4 bases and J by 8 bases, with 17 bases between the two germline ends. The CDR3 loop spans 14 amino acids. Germline V gene lookup returns CDR1 SGDLS and CDR2 YYNGEE. The CDR3 is CASSPADPGGTQYF. Written as DNA, the CDR3 is TGTGCCAGCAGCCCAGCGGACCCCGGAGGTACGCAGTATTTT.

The chain carries TRBV29-1 and TRBJ1-4; D not resolved. Deletions cut 5 bases from V and 3 bases from J, with 22 bases between. CDR1 and CDR2 (germline): SQVTM, ANQGSEA. The CDR3 covers 17 residues. The CDR3 DNA sequence: TGCAGCGTTTTAATTACCGGGAACCTTTTTTCTAATGAAAAACTGTTTTTT. This translates into CSVLITGNLFSNEKLFF.